This T cell receptor beta chain was retrieved from a study of ipilimumab plus nivolumab after autologous stem cell transplantation. Assay used: immunoSEQ multiplex PCR; TCRdb lists only in-frame clones, some missing. The profile shows approximately 20,000 clones, over 70% of them singletons. The ends were cut back, 5 bases at V and 6 bases at J, with 18 bases in the middle. The CDR3 spans 15 residues. The germline CDR1 and CDR2 sequences are SEHNR and FQNEAQ (reference sequence). This TCR was recovered from a male donor with diffuse large B-cell lymphoma. The material sequenced was PBMCs, taken in a trial of ipilimumab plus nivolumab as post-transplant consolidation. The chain carries TRBV7-9 and TRBJ2-3; a weak D match, TRBD2 (7 bases). DNA of the CDR3: TGTGCCAGCAGCCAGGGGAGGGGCTGGTATGATACGCAGTATTTT. As protein: CASSQGRGWYDTQYF.